The present TCR beta chain was sequenced within a study of T cell responses to AZD1222 COVID-19 vaccine (dated by TCRdb to the early 2020s). Study-wide context: AZD1222 recipients with second doses at about 4 weeks or about 12 weeks were pooled, because spike-specific TCR depth and breadth did not differ between schedules. A total of about 230 trial participants underwent TCR sequencing, of whom about 210 received two doses of AZD1222 and approximately 25 received two doses of the MenACWY control vaccine. Trial participants were enrolled by age into 18-55, 56-69 and 70-plus year subgroups, with around 140, 26 and 57 TCR-sequenced participants respectively. Overall study results and their limits: In the small 56-69-year group, the increase in depth fell short of significance, most likely because of low power. Participants were mostly white British and included more females than males, and it was suggested by the authors that clonal diversity may have been underestimated. Because no samples from the day 14 peak response were available, repertoires could be characterized only after the peak T cell response. Spike-specific TCR breadth and depth rose significantly after two AZD1222 doses compared with day 0 and with MenACWY recipients. Epitopes outside the regions mutated in the B.1.351 and B.1.1.7 variants were reportedly recognized by nearly half of the unique spike-specific TCRs. Vaccine-associated CD4 TCRs spanned the whole spike protein, with dominant responses in regions 160-218 and 743-854. Conclusions about previously exposed vaccinees are limited because only six or seven AZD1222 recipients were SARS-CoV-2 seropositive at baseline.

This clone was detected a few times. There is no known antigen for this receptor. Nothing much larger sits one base from this clone, and base qualities are not available. The CDR3 regions of human TCRbeta chains were analyzed by immunosequencing. Per the original workflow: Repertoire TCRs were checked for matches against a reference library of SARS-CoV-2-specific TCRs that had been generated using the MIRA antigen-specificity platform. Breadth meant the fraction of unique TCRs that were SARS-CoV-2-associated, whereas depth meant the fraction of total T cells that were SARS-CoV-2-associated. Using the MIRA data, every spike-specific TCR was mapped to the spike region that the TCR reacted to and assigned to either a CD4 or a CD8 class. Log10-transformed breadth and depth values were compared by one-way ANOVA with Sidak's multiple comparisons tests. This is the immuneACCESS table as TCRdb keeps it, with only in-frame sequences that have V and J called. A part of the clones is gone; compared with another copy, unresolved V genes explain less than half, and the rest is unexplained. The V and J calls and clone size are taken from that table; D and trimming were inferred from the DNA. A total of over 40,000 clones appear in this sample, about four fifths of them only once. The ten largest clones represent 25% to 30% of the sample.

According to the study, the label for this sample's time point signals: baseline before first vaccination. Vaccinee samples came from UK trials COV001 and COV002, including a single-blind randomized controlled phase 2/3 trial of AZD1222 (ChAdOx1 nCoV-19) in healthy adults. For TCRbeta chain sequencing, PBMC samples were collected from trial participants at day 0 and at day 28 after the second dose. The CDR3, from cysteine to phenylalanine, totals 14 residues. CDR3 DNA is the only sequence kept; it has 42 bases, read in frame from the first base. V is pared back by 5 bases and J by 5 bases, with 15 bases lying between the germline termini. Based on the germline V gene, the CDR1 and CDR2 sequences are SGHTA and FQGTGA.

The sequence was obtained from an adult in good health. This sequence uses TRBV7-3 and TRBJ2-5; TRBD1 could be the D gene, as 6 bases match. Specimen: peripheral blood, collected on day 0 of AZD1222 vaccination. The CDR3 corresponds to CASSPTGTKETQYF. Read as DNA, the sequence is TGTGCCAGCAGCCCCACAGGGACGAAGGAGACCCAGTACTTC.